This T cell receptor (beta chain) appears in the sequencing data of a study of cytomegalovirus exposure and HLA in healthy donors. Germline values: CDR1 SGDLS, CDR2 YYNGEE. With 4 bases removed from V and 4 bases from J, the gap between germline ends came to 17 bases. The CDR3 has 15 amino acids. Overall study results and limits: Most CMV-associated TCR beta chains appeared HLA-restricted in a later analysis. Sequencing likely generated an artifact that appeared as a cluster of highly shared sequence variants. Based on reports, TCR beta sequences accurately predicted HLA-A and HLA-B alleles for most subjects.

Turning to this clone: Its target is not known.

The PCR used 60 Vbeta and 13 Jbeta primers. Repertoires were generated with immunoSEQ multiplex PCR, while TCRdb's copy carries only in-frame clones and drops some. The sample lists about 180,000 clones, 77% occurring once. The sequenced sample consisted of PBMCs. The V gene is TRBV9, the J gene TRBJ2-5, with a tentative D call TRBD2 (6 bases). This clonotype was obtained from a man between 18 and 29 years old in good health and CMV-seronegative. DNA of the CDR3: TGTGCCAGCAGCCCCCGGGACTCCGGGGCAGAGACCCAGTACTTC. This gives the protein CASSPRDSGAETQYF.